This T cell receptor (beta chain) was captured by sequencing in a study of blood T cells in healthy people across ages. Findings and limits, study-wide: Leaving the PBMCs unsorted stopped any conclusive comparison of naive versus antigen-experienced cells.

The V and J ends lost 5 bases and 4 bases respectively, with 15 bases between them. Germline CDR1 reads SGHTA; CDR2 reads FQGNSA. The CDR3 is 14 amino acids. As for this clonotype: Antigen: not known.

Samples each had at least 5 micrograms of total RNA extracted. The authors ran a second PCR of roughly 6 to 11 cycles using a sample-barcoded 5' primer and a J-beta primer mix. A single record per CDR3 protein comes from TCRdb applying MiXCR to the 5' RACE reads. The sample has about 830,000 distinct CDR3 sequences, about three fifths seen once. The sequenced material came from blood. The source is a man under 40 in good health. The gene calls are TRBV7-2 and TRBJ2-7; possibly TRBD1 or TRBD2 for D (5 bases each). The CDR3 is CASSPGTRAYEQYF. CDR3 DNA sequence: TGTGCCAGCAGCCCCGGGACGCGAGCTTACGAGCAGTACTTC. Full variable domain (remainder filled in from reference TRBV7-2 and TRBJ2-7): GAGVSQSPSNKVTEKGKDVELRCDPISGHTALYWYRQSLGQGLEFLIYFQGNSAPDKSGLPSDRFSAERTGGSVSTLTIQRTQQEDSAVYLCASSPGTRAYEQYFGPGTRLTVT.